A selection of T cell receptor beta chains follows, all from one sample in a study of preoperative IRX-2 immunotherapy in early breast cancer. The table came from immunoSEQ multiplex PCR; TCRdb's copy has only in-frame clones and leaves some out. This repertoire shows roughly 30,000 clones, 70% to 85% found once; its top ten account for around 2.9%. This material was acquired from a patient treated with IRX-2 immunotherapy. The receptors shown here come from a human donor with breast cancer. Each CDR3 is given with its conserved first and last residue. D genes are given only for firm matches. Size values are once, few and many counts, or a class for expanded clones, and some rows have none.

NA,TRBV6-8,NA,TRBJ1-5,TGTGCCAGCAGTTACCAGGGATCTGTTGGCAATCAGCCCCAGCATTTT,CASSYQGSVGNQPQHF
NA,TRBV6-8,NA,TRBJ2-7,TGTGCCAGCAGTTACGACTACCAATACGAGCAGTACTTC,CASSYDYQYEQYF
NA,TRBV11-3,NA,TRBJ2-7,TGTGCCAGCGTCCACGGAAGGGGGGGGCCGGTAGACGAGCAGTACTTC,CASVHGRGGPVDEQYF
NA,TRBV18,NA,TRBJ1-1,TGTGCCAGCTCACCAACTATCGGGGACTCCATGAACACTGAAGCTTTCTTT,CASSPTIGDSMNTEAFF
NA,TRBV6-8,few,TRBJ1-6,TGTGCCAGCAGGGGGCGAAATTCACCCCTCCACTTT,CASRGRNSPLHF
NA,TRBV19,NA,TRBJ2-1,TGTGCCAGTAGTATAGGCAGGGCAGCAATCGTGCAGTTCTTC,CASSIGRAAIVQFF
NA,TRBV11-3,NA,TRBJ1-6,TGTGCCAGCAGCTTTACAGGGATAACCTATAATTCACCCCTCCACTTT,CASSFTGITYNSPLHF
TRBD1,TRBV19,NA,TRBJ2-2,TGTGCCAGTAGTATAGAGGGGACAGACGGGGAGCTGTTTTTT,CASSIEGTDGELFF
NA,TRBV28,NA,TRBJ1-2,TGTGCCAGCAGTTTATCTGAAAGCTATGGCTACACCTTC,CASSLSESYGYTF
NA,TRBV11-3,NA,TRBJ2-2,TGTGCCAGCAGTTCTGCGGGGAACACCGGGGAGCTGTTTTTT,CASSSAGNTGELFF
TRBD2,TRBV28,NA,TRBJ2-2,TGTGCCAGCAGCCCAACGGGACTAGCAAACACCGGGGAGCTGTTTTTT,CASSPTGLANTGELFF
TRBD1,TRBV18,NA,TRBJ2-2,TGTGCCAGCTCACCACTGACAGGGGGCGAAACCGGGGAGCTGTTTTTT,CASSPLTGGETGELFF
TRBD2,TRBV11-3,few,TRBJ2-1,TGTGCCAGCAGCCCTAGGTCCTTATCGCTAGCGGGAGTAGGGAATGAGCAGTTCTTC,CASSPRSLSLAGVGNEQFF
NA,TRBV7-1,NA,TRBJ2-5,TGTGCCAGCAGCCAAGAATTTGGGGAGACCCAGTACTTC,CASSQEFGETQYF
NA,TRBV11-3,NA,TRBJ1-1,TGTGCCAGCAGTCGGGCCGCCGGTTACACTGAAGCTTTCTTT,CASSRAAGYTEAFF
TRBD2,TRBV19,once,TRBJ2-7,TGTGCCAGTGCCTCGGGGCCGGGGGGAAGATCCTACGAGCAGTACTTC,CASASGPGGRSYEQYF